This TCR beta chain was recovered during a study of OX40 agonist ivuxolimab in advanced cancers. The assay was immunoSEQ multiplex PCR, and TCRdb's table has in-frame clones only and misses some. The profile shows approximately 110,000 clones, around 93% of them singletons. Sequenced here: CD4+ or CD8+ T cells sorted from blood, sampled in a trial of the OX40 agonist ivuxolimab. The sequence was collected from an adult with an advanced solid tumor such as melanoma, head and neck, liver or kidney cancer.

CDR3: CASSAGTSAGETQYF. CDR3 DNA sequence: TGTGCCAGCAGCGCCGGGACTAGCGCGGGGGAGACCCAGTACTTC. V and J are TRBV2 and TRBJ2-5, with 10 bases that match TRBD2. With V trimmed by 6 bases and J by 5 bases, 9 bases remained unmatched. This CDR3 is 15 amino acids long. Germline CDR1 and CDR2: SNHLY and FYNNEI.